This T cell receptor beta chain was retrieved from a study of blood T cells in healthy people across ages. Together with a sample-barcoded 5' primer, a J-beta primer mix was included in a second PCR lasting 7 to 11 cycles. TCRdb fed the 5' RACE reads into MiXCR, producing one record per CDR3 protein. The sample shows 800,000 to 1,300,000 distinct CDR3 sequences, approximately 25% of them seen only once. This CDR3 has 13 amino acids. V gave up 6 bases and J gave up 8 bases; unmatched junction bases: 3. Germline assignment: CDR1 SGHTA and CDR2 FQGTGA. A few counts support this clonotype. These sequences were also reported in another study, on T cells of mothers and their children.

Input material: blood. V is TRBV7-3 and J is TRBJ1-5, with TRBD1 matching 11 bases. The clonotype originates from a girl aged 2-10 years in good health. The CDR3 nucleotides read TGTGCCAGCAGTCGGACAGGGGGCGAGCCCCAGCATTTT. It yields the protein CASSRTGGEPQHF.